This TCR beta chain was recorded in a study of beta chain features in type 1 diabetes. Every donor provided one heparinised blood draw, which averaged about 120 mL. Sorted populations were all over 98% pure. The V and J ends lost 6 bases and 4 bases respectively, with 18 bases between them. Per the germline V gene, CDR1 is MNHNY and CDR2 is SVGAGI (reference sequence). The CDR3 is made up of 15 amino acids. The isolated RNA, all of it, was reverse transcribed, so expressed TCRB transcripts were what got sequenced. Profiled with immunoSEQ multiplex PCR; TCRdb holds only in-frame clones, not every one. The sample gives around 130,000 clones, 16% of which show up once; 2% to 3% is in the top ten. Overall study findings and caveats: Researchers could not determine here whether HLA type influences TCRB rearrangement. TCRB CDR3s from Type 1 diabetes patients were moderately but significantly shorter in all four CD4+ subsets.

As concerns this clone: Antigen unknown.

The specimen was central memory CD4+ T cells from blood. This receptor was obtained from a man aged 25 to 40 with type 1 diabetes. V and J are TRBV6-6 and TRBJ1-1; no clear D gene. Written as DNA, the CDR3 is TGTGCCAGCAGCAACGGCGACGTTGCGGGCACTGAAGCTTTCTTT. It encodes CASSNGDVAGTEAFF.